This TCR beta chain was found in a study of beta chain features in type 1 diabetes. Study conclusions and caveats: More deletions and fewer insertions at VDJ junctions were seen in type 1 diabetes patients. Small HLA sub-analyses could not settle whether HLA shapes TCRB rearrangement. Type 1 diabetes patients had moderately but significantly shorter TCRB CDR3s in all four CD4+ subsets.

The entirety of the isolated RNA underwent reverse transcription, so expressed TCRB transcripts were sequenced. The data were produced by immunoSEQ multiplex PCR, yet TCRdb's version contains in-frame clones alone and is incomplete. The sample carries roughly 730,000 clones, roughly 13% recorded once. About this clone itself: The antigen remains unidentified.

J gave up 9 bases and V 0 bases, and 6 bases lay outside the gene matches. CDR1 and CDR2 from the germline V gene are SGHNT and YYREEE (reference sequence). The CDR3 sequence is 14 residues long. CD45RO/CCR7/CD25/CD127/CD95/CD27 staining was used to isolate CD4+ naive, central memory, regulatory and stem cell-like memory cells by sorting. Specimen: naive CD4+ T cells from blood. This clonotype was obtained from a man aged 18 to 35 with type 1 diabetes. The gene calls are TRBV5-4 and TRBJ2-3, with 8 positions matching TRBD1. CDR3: CASSLATGAETQYF. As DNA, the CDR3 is TGTGCCAGCAGCTTGGCGACAGGGGCGGAAACGCAGTATTTT.